In this sample, the clone carrying this TCR beta chain is medium-sized. Its antigen is still unknown. The sample is drawn from a study of read filtering for tumor transcriptome and immune sequencing. Overall study context: RNA-seq yielded only roughly 75 to 1,300 TCR reads, IR-seq about 4.05 to 10.27 million.

Overall study findings and caveats: Around 80% of IR-seq clonotypes had a single read, yet these held about 3.5% of reads. IR-seq and RNA-seq agreed better without single-read clonotypes.

This library used roughly 430 ng RNA and molecular barcoded adaptors spanning alpha/delta and beta/gamma chains. TCRdb recomputed calls from the reads with MiXCR, one row per CDR3 protein. The data contain under 60,000 distinct CDR3 sequences, roughly 20% of them singletons. The specimen sequenced was a population of CD138-negative cells sorted from bone marrow. This TCR derives from a donor at least 40 years old with multiple myeloma.

CDR3 loop: CSARLRSSGYNNEQFF. The CDR3 DNA sequence: TGCAGTGCCCGCCTACGTAGTAGCGGGTATAACAATGAGCAGTTCTTC. The chain links TRBV20-1 to TRBJ2-1; 7 bases line up with TRBD2. This CDR3 is built from 16 residues. The germline gives CDR1 DFQATT, CDR2 SNEGSKA (reference sequence). The trim removed 6 bases at V and 5 bases at J, leaving 16 bases unmatched.